This T cell receptor (beta chain) was retrieved from a study of blood T cells in healthy people across ages. Study observations and caveats: With naive T cell percentage, TCR beta diversity showed a strong correlation. Per million T cells, TCR beta diversity dropped roughly linearly as age increased. Naive CD4+ cells and diversity were both higher in long-lived donors than in aged donors.

A J-beta primer mix and a sample-barcoded 5' primer were used in a second PCR of roughly 6 to 12 cycles. Via MiXCR, TCRdb re-called the 5' RACE reads, giving one row per CDR3 protein. The sample yields about 1 million distinct CDR3 sequences, 45% seen once. With respect to this clonotype: Its antigen is not known.

With 5 bases clipped from V and 4 bases from J, the junction kept 17 bases outside the gene matches. CDR1 SGHAT and CDR2 FQNNGV come from the germline V gene. The CDR3 contains 18 residues. Peripheral blood from each donor was collected in a volume of 9.5 to 10 milliliters. J is TRBJ1-2 and V is TRBV11-2; 9 bases are shared with TRBD1. Sequencing was done on a sample of blood. This TCR was sampled from a woman aged 60-75 years in good health. The CDR3 nucleotides are TGTGCCAGCAGCCACTTGTCCGGGGACAGGGCCAAGGGCTATGGCTACACCTTC. Residues: CASSHLSGDRAKGYGYTF.